The rows below give T cell receptor beta chains drawn from one sample of a study of blood T cells in healthy people across ages. TCRdb processed the 5' RACE reads anew with MiXCR; each CDR3 protein has one entry. The sample has some 930,000 distinct CDR3 sequences, 25% to 35% seen once. These data were likewise used in another study, on T cells of mothers and their children.

The sample was blood. These receptors came from a woman aged 40 to 50 in good health. Both conserved end residues are part of each CDR3. A D gene is named only where the DNA matches it firmly. Clone size is shown for a subset of rows, as once, few, many or a class of expanded clone.

d_gene	v_gene	abundance	j_gene	CDR3nt	CDR3aa
TRBD1	TRBV5-1	many	TRBJ2-6	TGCGCCAGCAGCTCCCACCCACAACAGGGGCGGACTGTCTCTGGGGCCAACGTCCTGACTTTC	CASSSHPQQGRTVSGANVLTF
-	TRBV29-1	many	TRBJ1-1	TGCAGCGCCGCCCCATGGGACACTGAAGCTTTCTTT	CSAAPWDTEAFF
TRBD1	TRBV28	-	TRBJ2-3	TGTGCCAGCCACGGGACAGGGGAGAGCCCAGATACGCAGTATTTT	CASHGTGESPDTQYF
-	TRBV20-1	-	TRBJ1-5	TGCAGTGCTCAGGACAGAAATCAGCCCCAGCATTTT	CSAQDRNQPQHF
-	TRBV28	-	TRBJ2-7	TGTGCCAGCAACCTTCCGGGGGGCTTGGCCTACGAGCAGTACTTC	CASNLPGGLAYEQYF
TRBD1	TRBV27	-	TRBJ2-7	TGTGCCAGCACCTTCGACAGGGGATCCAATGAGCAGTACTTC	CASTFDRGSNEQYF
TRBD1	TRBV10-3	many	TRBJ2-7	TGTGCCATCAGCGAGCGGGGACAGGGGTCCTACGAGCAGTACTTC	CAISERGQGSYEQYF
-	TRBV28	many	TRBJ1-2	TGTGCCAGCAGTTTCAGGAACAACTATGGCTACACCTTC	CASSFRNNYGYTF
-	TRBV5-6	-	TRBJ2-1	TGTGCCAGCAGCTTTGCAGGGGGGCCGGGTGGCAATGAGCAGTTCTTC	CASSFAGGPGGNEQFF
TRBD2	TRBV7-6	-	TRBJ2-5	TGTGCCAGCAGCTTTAGGGGGGCGGGGGGCCCTCAAGAGACCCAGTACTTC	CASSFRGAGGPQETQYF
-	TRBV24-1	-	TRBJ2-3	TGTGCCACCAGTGATTTGCACATGCGGGGTTCAGCAGATACGCAGTATTTT	CATSDLHMRGSADTQYF
TRBD1	TRBV7-9	-	TRBJ2-6	TGTGCCAGCAGCTCACAATTTGGGACAGCGTCTGGGGCCAACGTCCTGACTTTC	CASSSQFGTASGANVLTF
TRBD1	TRBV20-1	many	TRBJ2-5	TGCAGTGCCTCTGGACAGGGAGAGACCCAGTACTTC	CSASGQGETQYF
-	TRBV3-1	many	TRBJ2-7	TGTGCCAGCAGCCAAGGTGGGGCGCTCTACGAGCAGTACTTC	CASSQGGALYEQYF
-	TRBV11-2	few	TRBJ1-3	TGTGCCAGCAGCTTGCTAGCTTTATCGTTCAGGGGAAACACCATATATTTT	CASSLLALSFRGNTIYF
TRBD2	TRBV20-1	-	TRBJ2-3	TGCAGTGCTAGACCGGGGGGGCAGAACACAGATACGCAGTATTTT	CSARPGGQNTDTQYF
-	TRBV20-1	-	TRBJ2-1	TGCAGTGCTATCGACACCCGGGGGCAGCATGAGCAGTTCTTC	CSAIDTRGQHEQFF
TRBD2	TRBV19	many	TRBJ2-1	TGTGCCAGTAATAGCGGGGGGGCCCATGAGCAGTTCTTC	CASNSGGAHEQFF
-	TRBV5-1	many	TRBJ1-2	TGCGCCAGCAGCTTACTCAGGGGCTCTGGCTACACCTTC	CASSLLRGSGYTF
TRBD1	TRBV27	-	TRBJ1-4	TGTGCCAGCAGTTTGTCGGGACAGGGGGATGAAAAACTGTTTTTT	CASSLSGQGDEKLFF
TRBD2	TRBV12-3/TRBV12-4	-	TRBJ2-1	TGTGCCAGCAGCGATAACCTTGGGCTAGCGGGGGGGAGCTCCTACAATGAGCAGTTCTTC	CASSDNLGLAGGSSYNEQFF
TRBD1	TRBV20-1	few	TRBJ2-3	TGCAGTGCTCAATACAGGGGGAGCACAGATACGCAGTATTTT	CSAQYRGSTDTQYF
-	TRBV6-5	many	TRBJ2-1	TGTGCCAGCAGTTCTACCACGAGACCCCTTCTTGGTTTCAATGAGCAGTTCTTC	CASSSTTRPLLGFNEQFF
TRBD2	TRBV20-1	few	TRBJ2-5	TGCAGTGCTAGAGAGGGACTAGCGGAAGAGACCCAGTACTTC	CSAREGLAEETQYF
-	TRBV12-3/TRBV12-4	-	TRBJ1-1	TGTGCCAGCAGTTTACAGGGGATCAACACTGAAGCTTTCTTT	CASSLQGINTEAFF
-	TRBV7-3	few	TRBJ2-2	-	CASSPCVPGSCFF
-	TRBV21-1	few	TRBJ1-5	TGTGCCAGCAGCAAAGCATTTTGGGGTTGTAATCAGCCCCAGCATTTT	CASSKAFWGCNQPQHF
-	TRBV11-2	many	TRBJ1-2	TGTGCCAGCAGCCCCGCCGGGGTGGACAGCCCTGGCTACACCTTC	CASSPAGVDSPGYTF
-	TRBV2	few	TRBJ2-7	TGTGCCAGCAGACTGGGGCGAGAGCAGTACTTC	CASRLGREQYF
-	TRBV14	-	TRBJ2-5	TGTGCCGGCAGCCAGACCCCCTTGAGAACCAGCATGGAGCAGTACTTC	CAGSQTPLRTSMEQYF
TRBD2	TRBV6-2/TRBV6-3	-	TRBJ2-1	TGTGCCAGCAGGGGTCAGCGGGAGCCTTACAATGAGCAGTTCTTC	CASRGQREPYNEQFF
-	TRBV7-9	few	TRBJ1-2	TGTGCCAGCAGCTTAGGTCCAGGGATTGGTGGCTACACCTTC	CASSLGPGIGGYTF
TRBD1	TRBV19	-	TRBJ2-5	TGTGCTTCGCAGGGACAGGGGGCGAGGGAGCAGTACTTC	CASQGQGAREQYF
-	TRBV20-1	-	TRBJ2-5	TGCAGTGCTGGGCCTATACGGACCCAGTACTTC	CSAGPIRTQYF
TRBD1	TRBV13	few	TRBJ1-2	TGTGCCAGCAGCTTGGGGGCGACAGGGGATGATGGCTACACCTTC	CASSLGATGDDGYTF
TRBD1	TRBV11-2	-	TRBJ1-2	TGTGCCAGCAGCTCCAGGGACAGGGTAAAGGATGGCTACACCTTC	CASSSRDRVKDGYTF
-	TRBV20-1	many	TRBJ2-4	TGCAGTGTAAGGAGGGGGGGGCAAGCCAAAAACATTCAGTACTTC	CSVRRGGQAKNIQYF
TRBD2	TRBV20-1	-	TRBJ2-7	TGCAGTGCTACAGCGGGGGGGGACTACGAGCAGTACTTC	CSATAGGDYEQYF
-	TRBV28	-	TRBJ2-7	TGTGCCAGCATCTCCAACGAGGCAGCCCTACTCTACGAGCAGTACTTC	CASISNEAALLYEQYF
-	TRBV28	once	TRBJ1-2	TGTGCCAGCAGGGGCACTAGTTATGGCTACACCTTC	CASRGTSYGYTF
TRBD1	TRBV28	-	TRBJ1-4	TGTGCCAGCAGTTCATCCGGGACAGGGGGCTTTTATAATGAAAAACTGTTTTTT	CASSSSGTGGFYNEKLFF
-	TRBV29-1	many	TRBJ2-3	TGCAGCGTTGAGAACCGGCTTAGCACAGATACGCAGTATTTT	CSVENRLSTDTQYF
-	TRBV7-2	-	TRBJ2-1	TGTGCCAGCAGCCCTGCGGACACTGTGGGATACAATGAGCAGTTCTTC	CASSPADTVGYNEQFF
TRBD2	TRBV7-2	many	TRBJ2-1	TGTGCCAGCAGCTCACCGGGACTAGCGGGGCAGTTCTTC	CASSSPGLAGQFF
-	TRBV14	many	TRBJ2-7	TGTGCCAGCAGCCTTCCCCCAGGGTACGAGCAGTACTTC	CASSLPPGYEQYF
-	TRBV20-1	many	TRBJ2-7	TGCAGTGCTCCCGGGACAAGGGCCGCGGACGAGCAGTACTTC	CSAPGTRAADEQYF
TRBD2	TRBV2	-	TRBJ2-1	TGTGCCAGCAGTGGCGGGGGGGGTGTTAATGAGCAGTTCTTC	CASSGGGGVNEQFF
-	TRBV2	-	TRBJ1-2	TGTGCCAGCAGTGAAGCTGCGTCAGCCCACTATGGCTACACCTTC	CASSEAASAHYGYTF
-	TRBV7-6	-	TRBJ1-1	TGTGCCAGCAGCTCAGGGGAGAACACTGAAGCTTTCTTT	CASSSGENTEAFF
TRBD2	TRBV7-2	few	TRBJ2-7	TGTGCCGGCAGCTTCGAGAGCGGGGGGTACGAGCAGTACTTC	CAGSFESGGYEQYF
TRBD2	TRBV5-1	-	TRBJ2-3	TGCGCCAGCAGCATGCGGCTCGGGACTAGCGGGGGGTCCACAGATACGCAGTATTTT	CASSMRLGTSGGSTDTQYF
-	TRBV6-5	many	TRBJ1-5	TGTGCCAGCAGGTCAATAGGGCGCGAGGGTCAGCCCCAGCATTTT	CASRSIGREGQPQHF
-	TRBV11-2	many	TRBJ1-2	TGTGCCAGCAGCTTACGAGGCAGGCCCCGAGGGGACTATGGCTACACCTTC	CASSLRGRPRGDYGYTF
-	TRBV5-1	once	TRBJ2-7	TGCGCCAGCAGCTTGAGGCCGGGTGCCGAGCACTACAAGCAGTACTTC	CASSLRPGAEHYKQYF
-	TRBV29-1	many	TRBJ1-1	TGCAGCGTTGAAAAGGGGGGGGTGAACACTGAAGCTTTCTTT	CSVEKGGVNTEAFF
-	TRBV5-5	-	TRBJ1-1	TGTGCCAGCAGCCAGGGGTATGACACTGAAGCTTTCTTT	CASSQGYDTEAFF
TRBD1	TRBV7-2	few	TRBJ1-5	TGTGCCAGCAGTTTAGCGGGGACAGGGGTTCAGCCCCAGCATTTT	CASSLAGTGVQPQHF